This T cell receptor (beta chain) came from a study of blood T cells in healthy people across ages. Germline CDR1 reads KGHDR; CDR2 reads SFDVKD. CDR3 length equals 14 residues. The authors ran a second PCR of roughly 7 to 11 cycles using a sample-barcoded 5' primer and a J-beta primer mix. One entry per CDR3 protein results from TCRdb running MiXCR on the 5' RACE reads. The sample carries approximately 800,000 distinct CDR3 sequences, around 24% recorded once. This same sample was also taken into another study, of T cells of mothers and their children.

This TCR derives from a boy younger than 18 in good health. The V call is TRBV24-1, the J call TRBJ2-5; 7 bases fit TRBD1. The DNA end favors TRBJ2-7, so the J call may be wrong. Source material: blood. The CDR3 DNA reads as TGTGCCACACCGGGACAGAGGGAATCCTACGAGCAGTACTTC. This translates into CATPGQRESYEQYF.